This passage covers 32 T cell receptor beta chains from one sample sequenced in a study of blood T cells in healthy people across ages. The use of a sample-barcoded 5' primer and a J-beta primer mix characterized a second PCR of 7 to 11 cycles. In TCRdb, the 5' RACE reads were re-called with MiXCR into one record per CDR3 protein. The repertoire includes roughly 2 million distinct CDR3 sequences, around 50% of them detected once, and approximately 2% sits in the top ten. Sequencing was performed on blood. These receptors all come from a woman between 40 and 50 years old in good health.

CDR3 nucleotide sequence: TGTGCCACCAGTGACCTTGGGCCAGGGGGTATTGGAACAGATACGCAGTATTTT. Amino acid sequence: CATSDLGPGGIGTDTQYF. This chain uses TRBV24-1 with TRBJ2-3; 7 bases map to TRBD1. Germline CDR1 reads KGHDR; CDR2 reads SFDVKD. J lost 3 bases, V lost 4 bases, and 15 bases had no gene match. CDR3 length: 18 amino acids.

This clonotype was detected a few times. The chain links TRBV7-9 to TRBJ2-3; the match to TRBD2 covers 9 bases. The CDR3 sequence is 17 residues long. CDR1 SEHNR and CDR2 FQNEAQ come from the germline V gene (reference sequence). The V gene end was trimmed by 2 bases and the J gene end by 1 base; junction bases not matched to a gene: 7. This chain's CDR3 is CASSLSGGGARTDTQYF. The CDR3 nucleotides read TGTGCCAGCAGCTTATCTGGCGGGGGGGCCCGCACAGATACGCAGTATTTT.

There are many counts of this clonotype. V is TRBV15 and J is TRBJ2-3; 8 bases are shared with TRBD1. Trimming removed 10 bases from V and 4 bases from J; junction bases left unmatched: 7. The CDR3 sequence is 13 residues long. Germline CDR1 is LNHNV and CDR2 is YYDKDF (reference sequence). CDR3 protein: CASRDRRSDTQYF. The CDR3, as DNA: TGTGCCAGCAGGGACAGGAGGTCAGATACGCAGTATTTT.

The gene calls are TRBV4-1 and TRBJ2-5, with D tentatively TRBD1 (6 bases). The end of the DNA aligns better with TRBJ2-7, so the J call may be wrong. This CDR3 region has 15 residues. The V gene's germline CDR1 is MGHRA and CDR2 YSYEKL. CDR3 region: CASSHSVTGYYEQYF. In DNA, the CDR3 is TGCGCCAGCAGCCATTCAGTGACAGGTTACTACGAGCAGTACTTC.

The V call is TRBV7-8, the J call TRBJ2-5; D is perhaps TRBD2 (6 bases). In germline, CDR1 is SGHVS, CDR2 FQNEAQ. This CDR3 contains 16 residues. V shed 1 base and J shed 4 bases, with 16 bases lying between them. CDR3 region: CASSLELGGRGETQYF. CDR3 DNA sequence: TGTGCCAGCAGCTTAGAGCTGGGTGGGCGGGGAGAGACCCAGTACTTC.

The chain combines TRBV4-1 with TRBJ2-5; a weak D match, TRBD2 (6 bases). Trimming cost V 0 bases and J 5 bases, with 10 bases left between them. CDR1 and CDR2 (germline): MGHRA, YSYEKL. The CDR3 consists of 14 residues. CDR3 sequence reads: CASSQENRGETQYF. The CDR3 DNA reads as TGCGCCAGCAGCCAAGAGAATCGGGGGGAGACCCAGTACTTC.

This clonotype was counted between two and nine times. The chain has TRBV20-1 and TRBJ2-7; D unclear. This CDR3 has 14 amino acids. The germline CDR1 and CDR2 sequences are DFQATT and SNEGSKA (reference sequence). Trimming shortened V by 6 bases and J by 1 base, and 16 bases separated the two germline ends. Written as DNA, the CDR3 is TGCAGTGCCCTCCCTAGGTTGACATCCTACGAGCAGTACTTC. It encodes CSALPRLTSYEQYF.

The chain couples TRBV25-1 to TRBJ1-5; TRBD1 matches 9 bases. V was clipped by 3 bases and J by 2 bases; unmatched bases: 8. Germline V lookup: CDR1 MGHDK, CDR2 SYGVNS. This CDR3 has 17 amino acids. The CDR3 is CASSDTGTGTGNQPQHF. CDR3 in DNA: TGTGCCAGCAGTGATACCGGGACAGGGACCGGCAATCAGCCCCAGCATTTT. Full variable domain (missing parts from reference TRBV25-1 and TRBJ1-5): EADIYQTPRYLVIGTGKKITLECSQTMGHDKMYWYQQDPGMELHLIHYSYGVNSTEKGDLSSESTVSRIRTEHFPLTLESARPSHTSQYLCASSDTGTGTGNQPQHFGDGTRLSIL.

The chain links TRBV7-8 to TRBJ2-1; D gene unclear. CDR1 is SGHVS, CDR2 FQNEAQ, per germline. Trimming stripped 7 bases from V and 4 bases from J, with 14 bases between. The CDR3 totals 14 residues. The CDR3, as DNA: TGTGCCAGCACACAACATGGGCAGTACAATGAGCAGTTCTTC. It translates to CASTQHGQYNEQFF.

In its sample, this clonotype was seen a few times. This rearrangement joins TRBV5-1 to TRBJ2-3, with 7 nucleotides matching TRBD1. V was pared by 2 bases and J by 4 bases, with 10 bases of the junction left unmatched. Per germline, CDR1 SGHRS and CDR2 YFSETQ. The CDR3 sequence is 16 residues long. In DNA form, the CDR3 reads TGCGCCAGCAGCTTCCCCGGGACAGCGTCCCCAGATACGCAGTATTTT. Amino acids: CASSFPGTASPDTQYF.

The genes are TRBV7-9 and TRBJ2-1, with D possibly called TRBD1 or TRBD2 (6 bases each). Looked up from germline, CDR1 is SEHNR and CDR2 is FQNEAQ (reference sequence). The CDR3 contains 17 residues. V was pared by 2 bases and J by 8 bases, with 22 bases between. The CDR3 DNA is TGTGCCAGCAGCTTACTGAAGGGGGGTAGTAGCCCCTATGAGCAGTTCTTC. Encoded protein: CASSLLKGGSSPYEQFF.

The rearrangement links TRBV6-5 to TRBJ2-3; TRBD2 agrees at 7 bases. The germline V gene has CDR1 MNHEY and CDR2 SVGAGI. Trimming cost V 1 base and J 2 bases; bases outside gene matches: 6. The CDR3 contains 16 residues. The CDR3 nucleotides are TGTGCCAGCAGTTACTATGCTAGCGGAACCACAGATACGCAGTATTTT. Translated, it gives CASSYYASGTTDTQYF.

The chain carries TRBV5-1 and TRBJ2-5; the match to TRBD1 covers 9 bases. Germline V gene data show CDR1 as SGHRS and CDR2 as YFSETQ. The ends lost 4 bases at V and 1 base at J; junction bases unmatched: 8. The CDR3 runs to 16 residues. CDR3 in DNA: TGCGCCAGCAGCCCTCCCTGGACAGGGGTCCAAGAGACCCAGTACTTC. As protein: CASSPPWTGVQETQYF.

In its sample, this clonotype was seen a few times. V gene TRBV18 combines with J gene TRBJ2-5; TRBD1 is a possible D gene (5 bases). The CDR3 covers 15 residues. With 8 bases removed from V and 5 bases from J, the gap between germline ends came to 21 bases. The germline gives CDR1 KGHSH, CDR2 LQKENI. CDR3 in DNA: TGTGCCAGCAGCCCTCGGGCAGGGCGTCAGGAGACCCAGTACTTC. Its translation: CASSPRAGRQETQYF.

The chain employs TRBV20-1 and TRBJ2-7; 9 nucleotides line up with TRBD1. V dropped 0 bases and J dropped 2; count of bases not matched to a gene: 8. CDR3 length: 16 amino acids. Germline V gene lookup returns CDR1 DFQATT and CDR2 SNEGSKA (reference sequence). The CDR3 nucleotides are TGCAGTGCTAGAGATGAACCGGGACAGGGAACCTACGAGCAGTACTTC. It is translated as CSARDEPGQGTYEQYF.

J is TRBJ2-5 and V is TRBV6-1, with D tentatively TRBD1 (5 bases). Matching the DNA end better, TRBJ2-7 makes the J call doubtful. This CDR3 region has 14 residues. From germline, CDR1 is MNHNS and CDR2 SASEGT. CDR3 protein: CASSEGGRPLEQYF. The CDR3 nucleotides are TGTGCCAGCAGTGAAGGGGGCAGGCCCCTCGAGCAGTACTTC.

The rearrangement joins TRBV20-1 to TRBJ2-5; D is tentatively TRBD1 or TRBD2 (6 bases each). V lost 1 base, J lost 4 bases, and 13 bases lay in between. This CDR3 region has 14 residues. Germline V CDR1 and CDR2: DFQATT, SNEGSKA (reference sequence). The CDR3: CSARGRLGGETQYF. The CDR3, as DNA: TGCAGTGCTAGAGGCCGACTAGGGGGAGAGACCCAGTACTTC.

Only a few counts were recorded for this clonotype. The rearrangement joins TRBV7-3 to TRBJ1-1; D unclear. Trimming stripped 2 bases from V and 4 bases from J, with 17 bases between. CDR1 SGHTA and CDR2 FQGTGA come from the germline V gene. The CDR3 totals 16 residues. The CDR3 DNA is TGTGCCAGCAGCTTAGATGGGCGGGCGGGTAGCACTGAAGCTTTCTTT. Translated, it gives CASSLDGRAGSTEAFF.

The rearrangement uses TRBV7-2 and TRBJ2-7; D is possibly TRBD2 (6 bases). Trimming took 5 bases from V and 6 from J, leaving 17 bases between them. Germline V gene sequence: CDR1 SGHTA, CDR2 FQGNSA. The CDR3 is made up of 14 amino acids. Written as DNA, the CDR3 is TGTGCCAGCAGCCCGAGCGGGCTACTGGGCGAGCAGTACTTC. As protein: CASSPSGLLGEQYF. The full variable domain, completed using reference TRBV7-2 and TRBJ2-7, is GAGVSQSPSNKVTEKGKDVELRCDPISGHTALYWYRQSLGQGLEFLIYFQGNSAPDKSGLPSDRFSAERTGGSVSTLTIQRTQQEDSAVYLCASSPSGLLGEQYFGPGTRLTVT.

This clonotype was counted only a few times. This chain connects TRBV7-9 to TRBJ1-5; D uncertain. The germline V gene has CDR1 SEHNR and CDR2 FQNEAQ (reference sequence). The ends were cut back, 5 bases at V and 6 bases at J, with 11 bases in the middle. CDR3 length: 13 amino acids. For the CDR3, the DNA is TGTGCCAGCAGCCTAGACATCCGTCAGCCCCAGCATTTT. This codes for CASSLDIRQPQHF.

V and J are TRBV5-1 and TRBJ2-5; no firm D call. Germline CDR1 and CDR2: SGHRS and YFSETQ. The CDR3 spans 13 residues. V was cut by 2 bases and J by 3 bases, with 8 bases left in between. The CDR3 sequence: CASSFSVEETQYF. DNA for the CDR3: TGCGCCAGCAGCTTCTCGGTCGAAGAGACCCAGTACTTC.

V gene TRBV7-9 combines with J gene TRBJ2-6, with TRBD1 identical over 10 bases. CDR1 SEHNR and CDR2 FQNEAQ come from the germline V gene (reference sequence). With V trimmed by 5 bases and J by 0 bases, 16 bases remained unmatched. The CDR3 is 21 residues long. CDR3 sequence reads: CASSLPLGYGTGDSGANVLTF. CDR3 DNA sequence: TGTGCCAGCAGCCTGCCACTTGGGTATGGGACAGGGGACTCTGGGGCCAACGTCCTGACTTTC.

The V and J genes are TRBV7-2 and TRBJ2-4; 8 nucleotides align to TRBD2. CDR3 size: 17 residues. Trimming took 3 bases from V and 8 from J; bases not matched to a gene: 15. Germline V gives CDR1 SGHTA, CDR2 FQGNSA. The CDR3 protein is CASSFPPGTRNPDIQYF. Here the CDR3 DNA reads TGTGCCAGCAGCTTTCCACCCGGGACTAGGAATCCGGACATTCAGTACTTC.

The chain has TRBV28 and TRBJ2-1; D remains ambiguous. The CDR3 is 17 amino acids. V lost 3 bases, J lost 2 bases, and 17 bases lay in between. Germline assignment: CDR1 MDHEN and CDR2 SYDVKM. The CDR3 DNA sequence: TGTGCCAGCAGTTTTAGGACCGACCTTATGGCCTACAATGAGCAGTTCTTC. Translated, it gives CASSFRTDLMAYNEQFF.

This clonotype was observed many times. This sequence joins TRBV6-6 and TRBJ2-5; D may be TRBD1 (5 bases). CDR1 is MNHNY and CDR2 is SVGAGI in the germline V gene (reference sequence). CDR3 length: 14 amino acids. V gave up 4 bases and J gave up 1 base, with 10 bases separating them. The DNA for the CDR3 is TGTGCCAGCAGTTCCTCGACAGCCCAAGAGACCCAGTACTTC. Protein product: CASSSSTAQETQYF.

This clonotype turned up a few times. The J gene is TRBJ2-1, the V gene TRBV20-1, with 8 bases that match TRBD1. The V segment lost 5 bases and the J segment 2 bases; nucleotides outside the gene matches: 5. There are 14 residues in the CDR3. Per germline, CDR1 DFQATT and CDR2 SNEGSKA (reference sequence). CDR3 region: CSASQGAAYNEQFF. CDR3 coding DNA: TGCAGTGCTTCCCAGGGGGCAGCCTACAATGAGCAGTTCTTC.

J is TRBJ2-5 and V is TRBV29-1; D tentatively fits TRBD1 or TRBD2 (6 bases each). Germline V gene lookup returns CDR1 SQVTM and CDR2 ANQGSEA. CDR3 length: 14 amino acids. V was clipped by 6 bases and J by 4 bases, with 18 bases between them. The CDR3 reads CSVEGRQERETQYF. In DNA, the CDR3 is TGCAGCGTGGAGGGGCGACAGGAACGAGAGACCCAGTACTTC.

Of note for this clonotype: A read error may produce the germline difference seen at one junction end. The chain recombines TRBV7-9 with TRBJ1-1; D gene unclear. This CDR3 spans 11 amino acids. CDR1 SEHNR and CDR2 FQNEAQ come from the germline V gene (reference sequence). The CDR3 loop is CAGSPYTEAFF. The CDR3 DNA sequence: TGTGCCGGCAGCCCCTACACTGAAGCTTTCTTT.

The genes are TRBV11-2 and TRBJ2-7; 8 bases align to TRBD1. The J call is in doubt because the DNA end fits TRBJ2-5 better. CDR1 SGHAT and CDR2 FQNNGV come from the germline V gene. The CDR3 is 16 residues long. The CDR3 bases are TGTGCCAGCAGCTCCCTTGACGCGACAGGGGCTGAGACCCAGTACTTC. Translation gives CASSSLDATGAETQYF.

This clonotype appeared a few times. The rearrangement links TRBV4-2 to TRBJ2-5, with D perhaps matching TRBD2 (6 bases). V gave up 3 bases and J gave up 5 bases, with 13 bases separating them. The germline gives CDR1 LGHNA, CDR2 YNFKEQ. The CDR3 spans 14 residues. CDR3 protein: CASSQGLIRETQYF. The CDR3 region has the DNA TGTGCCAGCAGCCAGGGACTTATCCGGGAGACCCAGTACTTC.

This clonotype was picked up a small number of times. This chain links TRBV27 with TRBJ2-3; 11 bases match TRBD2. This CDR3 has 15 residues. V was clipped by 4 bases and J by 4 bases; unmatched bases: 4. In germline, CDR1 is MNHEY, CDR2 SMNVEV (reference sequence). The CDR3, as DNA: TGTGCCAGCAGTTGGGGTAGCGGGGGGGCAGATACGCAGTATTTT. Its translation: CASSWGSGGADTQYF.

The rearrangement joins TRBV7-2 to TRBJ2-7; 8 positions agree with TRBD2. The tail of the sequence fits TRBJ2-5 better, so the J call may be wrong. Germline V lookup: CDR1 SGHTA, CDR2 FQGNSA. The CDR3 contains 15 residues. CDR3 DNA: TGTGCCAGCAGCTTAAGCGGGGGCAGCGTCGAGACCCAGTACTTC. Translating gives CASSLSGGSVETQYF.